The rows below give T cell receptor beta chains drawn from one sample of a study of spatial heterogeneity in lung cancer. MiXCR was run by TCRdb on the 5' RACE reads, yielding one entry per CDR3 protein. The table records about 94,000 distinct CDR3 sequences, just under 20% of them present only once. The sample in question was PBMCs, obtained at follow-up. Receptors originate from a male donor with early-stage non-small cell lung cancer. CDR3s include the opening cysteine and the closing phenylalanine or tryptophan. The order of the fields is CDR3 length, clone size, D gene, J gene, V gene, CDR3 DNA, CDR3 protein. A D gene is named only where the DNA matches it firmly. Clone sizes are given selectively: once, few, many, or a class where the clone is expanded.

>17|NA|NA|TRBJ2-3|TRBV7-2
TGTGCCAGCAGCTTGAACAGTCCTACTGGGGGCACAGATACGCAGTATTTT
CASSLNSPTGGTDTQYF
>13|NA|TRBD2|TRBJ2-5|TRBV5-1
TGCGCCAGCAGGGAGGGGACTAGCGAGACCCAGTACTTC
CASREGTSETQYF
>14|NA|NA|TRBJ2-3|TRBV24-1
TGTGCCACCAGTGAAGCAGGGGCGCTAGATACGCAGTATTTT
CATSEAGALDTQYF
>14|few|TRBD1|TRBJ2-3|TRBV24-1
TGTGCCACCGAAGGGACAGGGGGCGCAGATACGCAGTATTTT
CATEGTGGADTQYF
>16|many|TRBD1|TRBJ2-1|TRBV10-2
TGCGCCAGCAGTGAGTCTGCCGGGACAGGGAGTTATGAGCAGTTCTTC
CASSESAGTGSYEQFF
>16|NA|TRBD1|TRBJ1-3|TRBV29-1
TGCAGCGTTGTGGGGTTGACAGGGGGCAATGGAAACACCATATATTTT
CSVVGLTGGNGNTIYF
>15|NA|NA|TRBJ2-1|TRBV5-6
TGTGCCAGCAGCTTGACGGTGACCTCCTACAATGAGCAGTTCTTC
CASSLTVTSYNEQFF
>18|NA|TRBD1|TRBJ1-3|TRBV4-1
TGCGCCAGCAGCCAAGTTGTCAGGGGGCCGGCAACTGGAAACACCATATATTTT
CASSQVVRGPATGNTIYF
>12|NA|NA|TRBJ1-1|TRBV10-2
TGCGCCAGCAGTAGGCCGAACACTGAAGCTTTCTTT
CASSRPNTEAFF
>16|few|TRBD1|TRBJ2-7|TRBV11-1
TGTGCCAGCAGATCCTCGACGGGACAGGGGAAGAACGAGCAGTACTTC
CASRSSTGQGKNEQYF
>14|NA|TRBD1|TRBJ1-6|TRBV30
TGTGCCTGGAGCCTCGGGACAGTCAATTCACCCCTCCACTTT
CAWSLGTVNSPLHF
>18|few|NA|TRBJ1-5|TRBV6-6
TGTGCCAGCAGTTACTCCGTTACGGACTCCCTGGGAAATCAGCCCCAGCATTTT
CASSYSVTDSLGNQPQHF
>13|many|NA|TRBJ2-1|TRBV14
TGTGCCAGCAGCCAAGCTGGGGGGAATGAGCAGTTCTTC
CASSQAGGNEQFF
>13|few|TRBD1|TRBJ2-5|TRBV24-1
TGTGCCACCAGTGAATACGACAGGGGGACCCAGTACTTC
CATSEYDRGTQYF
>13|few|NA|TRBJ1-2|TRBV25-1
TGTGCCAGCAGTGACGCACAGAACTATGGCTACACCTTC
CASSDAQNYGYTF
>18|once|NA|TRBJ1-6|TRBV3-1
TGTGCCAGCAGCCAGGGGGTAAGGGCGAGCTCCTATAATTCACCCCTCCACTTT
CASSQGVRASSYNSPLHF
>14|few|NA|TRBJ2-4|TRBV2
TGTGCCAGCAGTGAACGGGTCGGAAAAAACATTCAGTACTTC
CASSERVGKNIQYF
>14|few|NA|TRBJ2-7|TRBV29-1
TGCAGCGTTGAAGATCCTGGTGTAAGTTACGAGCAGTACTTC
CSVEDPGVSYEQYF
>15|many|NA|TRBJ2-3|TRBV4-3
TGCGCCAGCAGCCAATTAGGAGGGAGCACAGATACGCAGTATTTT
CASSQLGGSTDTQYF
>19|many|TRBD1|TRBJ1-1|TRBV4-1
TGCGCCAGCAGCCCCTCCGGGACAGGGGGGCTCGCCTGGGTGGGTGAAGCTTTCTTT
CASSPSGTGGLAWVGEAFF
>15|NA|NA|TRBJ2-1|TRBV7-2
TGTGCCAGCAGCTTAGGTGGGACATGGAGAAATGAGCAGTTCTTC
CASSLGGTWRNEQFF
>12|few|NA|TRBJ2-3|TRBV7-2
TGTGCCAGCAGCTCCGCGGGGGATACGCAGTATTTT
CASSSAGDTQYF
>17|NA|NA|TRBJ1-1|TRBV7-8
TGTGCCAGCAGCAGAACCGTTTACCAGGGCGCGAACACTGAAGCTTTCTTT
CASSRTVYQGANTEAFF
>14|few|TRBD1|TRBJ2-1|TRBV2
TGTGCCAGCAGTATACAGGGGGCGGGAAATGAGCAGTTCTTC
CASSIQGAGNEQFF
>14|NA|NA|TRBJ1-1|TRBV20-1
TGCAGTGCTAGGGTTGGGAGGGTGAACACTGAAGCTTTCTTT
CSARVGRVNTEAFF
>12|NA|NA|TRBJ1-1|TRBV14
TGTGCCAGCAGCCGACAGAACACTGAAGCTTTCTTT
CASSRQNTEAFF
>17|NA|TRBD2|TRBJ2-5|TRBV6-5
TGTGCCAGCAGTGGGACTAGCGGGGGGACGCTACAAGAGACCCAGTACTTC
CASSGTSGGTLQETQYF
>15|NA|NA|TRBJ1-1|TRBV18
TGTGCCAGCTCACCACCGGAGAATTTGAACACTGAAGCTTTCTTT
CASSPPENLNTEAFF
>16|few|TRBD2|TRBJ2-3|TRBV7-2
TGTGCCAGCAGCTTAATCGGGGGGGGCCGGTCAGATACGCAGTATTTT
CASSLIGGGRSDTQYF
>13|NA|NA|TRBJ1-2|TRBV10-2
TGCGCCAGCAGTGATGGGAATAACTATGGCTACACCTTC
CASSDGNNYGYTF
>15|few|NA|TRBJ2-4|TRBV20-1
TGCAGTGCGGTGGGTCTCACCTTAGCCAAAAACATTCAGTACTTC
CSAVGLTLAKNIQYF
>16|NA|TRBD1|TRBJ1-1|TRBV20-1
TGCAGTGTCACCTTGACCGGGACAGGGGTTTTGGCTGAAGCTTTCTTT
CSVTLTGTGVLAEAFF
>15|NA|NA|TRBJ2-5|TRBV7-2
TGTGCCAGTCTTTTTGTTAGCGGCCCGCAAGAGACCCAGTACTTC
CASLFVSGPQETQYF
>16|NA|TRBD2|TRBJ2-2|TRBV7-8
TGTGCCAGCAGCATACTAGCGGGGGCGAACACCGGGGAGCTGTTTTTT
CASSILAGANTGELFF
>13|few|TRBD1|TRBJ1-1|TRBV2
TGTGCCAGCACCCTGACAGGGCGGACTGAAGCTTTCTTT
CASTLTGRTEAFF
>13|NA|TRBD2|TRBJ2-1|TRBV30
TGTGCCTGGGGGGGACTAGCGGGAGTTGAGCAGTTCTTC
CAWGGLAGVEQFF
>13|NA|NA|TRBJ2-2|TRBV11-2
TGTGCCAGCAGCCGGACAGACACCGGGGAGCTGTTTTTT
CASSRTDTGELFF
>14|many|NA|TRBJ2-3|TRBV7-7
TGTGCCAGCAGCTCAGGGATCCGGAGAGATACGCAGTATTTT
CASSSGIRRDTQYF
>12|many|NA|TRBJ2-7|TRBV12-3/TRBV12-4
TGTGCCAGCAGTCCCAACAGCTACGAGCAGTACTTC
CASSPNSYEQYF
>14|NA|TRBD1|TRBJ2-1|TRBV4-3
TGCGCCAGCAGCCCGTGGACAGGGGACAATGAGCAGTTCTTC
CASSPWTGDNEQFF
>15|few|NA|TRBJ1-1|TRBV4-3
TGCGCCAGCAGCCAAGATAGGGACGGGAACACTGAAGCTTTCTTT
CASSQDRDGNTEAFF
>13|NA|NA|TRBJ2-5|TRBV3-1
TGTGCCAGCAGCCGGACCCCAGGAGAGACCCAGTACTTC
CASSRTPGETQYF
>15|NA|TRBD1|TRBJ2-7|TRBV5-6
TGTGCCAGCAGCACGTGGGACAGGCCGACCTACGAGCAGTACTTC
CASSTWDRPTYEQYF
>12|once|TRBD1|TRBJ1-1|TRBV6-5
TGTGCCAGCAGTTCCAGGGGGCTTAAAGCTTTCTTT
CASSSRGLKAFF
>15|few|NA|TRBJ2-7|TRBV7-2
TGTGCCAGCAGCTTAGCCGGTAGCAGGAACTACGAGCAGTACTTC
CASSLAGSRNYEQYF
>14|few|NA|TRBJ2-3|TRBV7-2
TGTGCCAGCAGAAACGTAGCGCGCACAGATACGCAGTATTTT
CASRNVARTDTQYF
>14|few|TRBD1|TRBJ2-2|TRBV6-6
TGTGCCAGTCGGGACAGGGAGGGCACCGGGGAGCTGTTTTTT
CASRDREGTGELFF
>11|many|NA|TRBJ1-1|TRBV4-1
TGCGCCAGCAGCCAAGAAAGGGAAGCTTTCTTT
CASSQEREAFF
>16|NA|NA|TRBJ2-1|TRBV6-1
TGTGCCAGCAGTGGTGTTAGACCCTCGAACTACAATGAGCAGTTCTTC
CASSGVRPSNYNEQFF
>14|NA|NA|TRBJ1-2|TRBV7-2
TGTGCCAGCAGCTTTGGTCTGGGGGGTCGAGGCTACACCTTC
CASSFGLGGRGYTF
>14|NA|TRBD1|TRBJ1-1|TRBV6-5
TGTGCCAGCAGCTTACAGGGGCGGTGGACTGAAGCTTTCTTT
CASSLQGRWTEAFF
>15|NA|NA|TRBJ2-2|TRBV5-1
TGCGCCAGCAGCTCCCAAGGAGGGGACACCGGGGAGCTGTTTTTT
CASSSQGGDTGELFF
>13|NA|NA|TRBJ1-5|TRBV20-1
TGCAGTGCTAGAGTCAGGGAAGATCAGCCCCAGCATTTT
CSARVREDQPQHF